This T cell receptor beta chain was captured in a study of human T cells and chemical hapten exposure. This CDR3 region has 15 residues. Germline V CDR1 and CDR2: MDHEN, SYDVKM. V shed 5 bases and J 0 bases; nucleotides not matched to a gene: 6. TCRdb fed the RACE reads into MiXCR, producing one record per CDR3 protein. The table records about 68,000 distinct CDR3 sequences, approximately 11% of them present only once. The time point denotes: pre-sensitization, week 0. Sample treatment: therapeutic diphenylcyclopropenone sensitization with weekly scalp DPC. From whole blood left unfractionated, total RNA was extracted.

The TCR sequence derives from a woman aged 45-60 years with alopecia areata. Some clones in this sample may be carry-over from other donors' samples. The chain uses TRBV28 and TRBJ1-2, with TRBD1 identical over 7 bases. Material: whole blood, obtained in connection with sensitization to the hapten diphenylcyclopropenone (DPC). CDR3 sequence reads: CASSIRQGTNYGYTF. The CDR3 region has the DNA TGTGCCAGCAGTATCAGACAGGGTACTAACTATGGCTACACCTTC.